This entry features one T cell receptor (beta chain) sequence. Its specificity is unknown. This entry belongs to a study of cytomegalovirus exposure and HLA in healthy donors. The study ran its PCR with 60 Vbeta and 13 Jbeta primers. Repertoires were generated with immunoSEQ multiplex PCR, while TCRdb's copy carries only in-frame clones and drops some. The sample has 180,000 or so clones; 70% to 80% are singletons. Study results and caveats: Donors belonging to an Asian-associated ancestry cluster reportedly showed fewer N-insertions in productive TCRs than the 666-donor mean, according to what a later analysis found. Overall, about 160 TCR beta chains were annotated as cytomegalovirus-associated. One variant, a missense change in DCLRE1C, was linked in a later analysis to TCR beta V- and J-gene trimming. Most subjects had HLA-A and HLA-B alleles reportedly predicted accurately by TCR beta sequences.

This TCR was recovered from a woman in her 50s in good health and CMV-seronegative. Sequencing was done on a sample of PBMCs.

The CDR3 coding sequence is TGTGCCAGTAGTTCCTTCGACAGGTATCAGCCCCAGCATTTT. This translates into CASSSFDRYQPQHF. This chain links TRBV19 with TRBJ1-5; a weak D match, TRBD1 (6 bases). Germline assignment: CDR1 LNHDA and CDR2 SQIVND (reference sequence). This CDR3 contains 14 residues. Trimming left V 5 bases short and J 5 bases short, with 13 bases between.